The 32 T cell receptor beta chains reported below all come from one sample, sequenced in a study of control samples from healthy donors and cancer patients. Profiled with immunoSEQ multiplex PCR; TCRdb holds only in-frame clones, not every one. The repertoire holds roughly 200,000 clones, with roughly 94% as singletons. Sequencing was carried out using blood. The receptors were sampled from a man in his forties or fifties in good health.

CDR3 loop: CASSGTGGVQPQHF. The CDR3 nucleotides are TGTGCCAGCAGTGGGACAGGGGGTGTGCAGCCCCAGCATTTT. The V gene is TRBV2, the J gene TRBJ1-5; 10 nucleotides align to TRBD1. V gave up 4 bases and J gave up 7 bases; unmatched junction bases: 4. This CDR3 contains 14 residues. CDR1 SNHLY and CDR2 FYNNEI come from the germline V gene.

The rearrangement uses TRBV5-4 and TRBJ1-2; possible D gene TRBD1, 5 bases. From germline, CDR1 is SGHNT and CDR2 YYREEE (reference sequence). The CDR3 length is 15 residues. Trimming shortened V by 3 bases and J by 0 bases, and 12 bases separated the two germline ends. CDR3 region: CASSSGQRANYGYTF. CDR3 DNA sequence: TGTGCCAGCAGCTCCGGACAACGCGCTAACTATGGCTACACCTTC.

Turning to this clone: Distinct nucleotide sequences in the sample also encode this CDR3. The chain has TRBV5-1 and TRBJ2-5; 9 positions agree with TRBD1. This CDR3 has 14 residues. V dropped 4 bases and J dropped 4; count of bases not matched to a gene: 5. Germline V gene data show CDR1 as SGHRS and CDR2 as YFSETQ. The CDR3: CASSPGTGSETQYF. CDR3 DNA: TGCGCCAGCAGCCCAGGGACAGGGTCAGAGACCCAGTACTTC.

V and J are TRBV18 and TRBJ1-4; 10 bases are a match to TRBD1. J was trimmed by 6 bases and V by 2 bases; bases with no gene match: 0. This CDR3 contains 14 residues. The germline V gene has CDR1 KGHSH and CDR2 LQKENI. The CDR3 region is CASSPGTGDEKLFF. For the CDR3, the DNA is TGTGCCAGCTCACCAGGGACAGGGGATGAAAAACTGTTTTTT.

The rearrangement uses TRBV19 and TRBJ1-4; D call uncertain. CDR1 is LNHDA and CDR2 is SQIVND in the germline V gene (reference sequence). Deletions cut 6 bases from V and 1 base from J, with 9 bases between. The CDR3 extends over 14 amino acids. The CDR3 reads CASRNYGTNEKLFF. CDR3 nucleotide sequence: TGTGCCAGTAGAAACTACGGAACTAATGAAAAACTGTTTTTT.

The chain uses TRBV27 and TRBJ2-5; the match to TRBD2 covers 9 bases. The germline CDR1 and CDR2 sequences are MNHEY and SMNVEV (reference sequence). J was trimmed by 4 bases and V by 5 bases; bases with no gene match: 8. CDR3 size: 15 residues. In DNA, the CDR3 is TGTGCCAGCAGTCGGCGGCGGGGGGGCGGAGAGACCCAGTACTTC. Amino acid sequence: CASSRRRGGGETQYF.

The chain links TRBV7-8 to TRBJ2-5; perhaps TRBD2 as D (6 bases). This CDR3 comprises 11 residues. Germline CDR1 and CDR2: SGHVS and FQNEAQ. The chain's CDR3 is CASGGQETQYF. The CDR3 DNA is TGTGCTTCCGGGGGCCAAGAGACCCAGTACTTC.

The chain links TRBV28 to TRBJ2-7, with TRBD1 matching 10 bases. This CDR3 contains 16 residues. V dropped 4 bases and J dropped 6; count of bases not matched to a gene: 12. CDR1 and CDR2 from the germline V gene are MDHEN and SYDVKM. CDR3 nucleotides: TGTGCCAGCAGTTCCCCTTCGAGACAGGGGGCGGGCGAGCAGTACTTC. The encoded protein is CASSSPSRQGAGEQYF.

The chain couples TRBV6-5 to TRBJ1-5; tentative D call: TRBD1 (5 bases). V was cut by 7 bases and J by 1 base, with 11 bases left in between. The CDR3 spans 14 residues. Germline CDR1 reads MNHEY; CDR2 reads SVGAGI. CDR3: CASIRGMSNQPQHF. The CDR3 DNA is TGTGCCAGCATTCGGGGGATGAGCAATCAGCCCCAGCATTTT.

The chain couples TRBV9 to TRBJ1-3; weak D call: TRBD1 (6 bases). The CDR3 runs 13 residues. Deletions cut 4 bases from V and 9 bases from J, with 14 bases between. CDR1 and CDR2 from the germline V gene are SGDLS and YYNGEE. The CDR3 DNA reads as TGTGCCAGCAGCCAGATGGGGGCTGGCACCATATATTTT. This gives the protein CASSQMGAGTIYF.

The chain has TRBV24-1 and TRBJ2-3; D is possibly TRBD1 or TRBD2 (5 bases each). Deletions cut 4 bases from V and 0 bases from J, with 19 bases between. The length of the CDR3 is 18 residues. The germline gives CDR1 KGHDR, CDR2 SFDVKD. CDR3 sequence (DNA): TGTGCCACCAGTGACCGAAAAGTAAACGAGGGGAGCACAGATACGCAGTATTTT. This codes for CATSDRKVNEGSTDTQYF.

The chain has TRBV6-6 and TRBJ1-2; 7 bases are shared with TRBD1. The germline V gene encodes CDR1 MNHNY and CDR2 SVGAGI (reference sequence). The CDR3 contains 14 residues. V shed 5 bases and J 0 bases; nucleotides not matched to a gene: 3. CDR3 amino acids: CASSRDRANYGYTF. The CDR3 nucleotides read TGTGCCAGCAGTCGTGACAGGGCTAACTATGGCTACACCTTC.

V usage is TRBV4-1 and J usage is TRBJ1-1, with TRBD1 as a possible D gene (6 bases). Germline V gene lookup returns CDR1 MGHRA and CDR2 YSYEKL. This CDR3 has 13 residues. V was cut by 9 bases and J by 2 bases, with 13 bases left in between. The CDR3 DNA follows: TGCGCCAGTAGGGACACCCCTAACACTGAAGCTTTCTTT. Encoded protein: CASRDTPNTEAFF.

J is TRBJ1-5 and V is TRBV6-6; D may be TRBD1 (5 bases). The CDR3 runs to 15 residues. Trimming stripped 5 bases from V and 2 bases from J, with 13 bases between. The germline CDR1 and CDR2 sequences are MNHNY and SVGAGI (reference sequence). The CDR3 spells CASSGTAGRNQPQHF. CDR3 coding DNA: TGTGCCAGCAGTGGAACCGCGGGACGCAATCAGCCCCAGCATTTT.

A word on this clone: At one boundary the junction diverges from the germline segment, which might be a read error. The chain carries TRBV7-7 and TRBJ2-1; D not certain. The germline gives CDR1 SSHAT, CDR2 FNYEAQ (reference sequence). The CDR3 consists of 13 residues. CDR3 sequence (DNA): TGTGCTAGCAGCTTAGAGCAGGTCGGTGAGCAGTTCTTC. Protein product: CASSLEQVGEQFF.

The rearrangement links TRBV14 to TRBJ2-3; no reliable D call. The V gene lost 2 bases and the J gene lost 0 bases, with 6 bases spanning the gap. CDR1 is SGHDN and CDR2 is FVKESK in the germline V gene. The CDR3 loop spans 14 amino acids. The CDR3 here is CASSQRLSTDTQYF. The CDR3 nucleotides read TGTGCCAGCAGCCAACGATTAAGCACAGATACGCAGTATTTT. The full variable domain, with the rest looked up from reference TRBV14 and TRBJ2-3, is EAGVTQFPSHSVIEKGQTVTLRCDPISGHDNLYWYRRVMGKEIKFLLHFVKESKQDESGMPNNRFLAERTGGTYSTLKVQPAELEDSGVYFCASSQRLSTDTQYFGPGTRLTVL.

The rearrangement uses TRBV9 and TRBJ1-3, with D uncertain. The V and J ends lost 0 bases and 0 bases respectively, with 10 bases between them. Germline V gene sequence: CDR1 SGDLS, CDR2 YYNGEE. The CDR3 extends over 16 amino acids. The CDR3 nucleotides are TGTGCCAGCAGCGTAGCGGCCCTGAGCTCTGGAAACACCATATATTTT. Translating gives CASSVAALSSGNTIYF. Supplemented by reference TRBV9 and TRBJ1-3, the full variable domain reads DSGVTQTPKHLITATGQRVTLRCSPRSGDLSVYWYQQSLDQGLQFLIQYYNGEERAKGNILERFSAQQFPDLHSELNLSSLELGDSALYFCASSVAALSSGNTIYFGEGSWLTVV.

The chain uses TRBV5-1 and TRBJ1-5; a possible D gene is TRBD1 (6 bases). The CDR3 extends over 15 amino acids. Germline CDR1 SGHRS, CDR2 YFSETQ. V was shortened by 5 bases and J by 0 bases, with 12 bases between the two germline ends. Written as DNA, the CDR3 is TGCGCCAGCAGAACAGGGCCTTATAGCAATCAGCCCCAGCATTTT. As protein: CASRTGPYSNQPQHF.

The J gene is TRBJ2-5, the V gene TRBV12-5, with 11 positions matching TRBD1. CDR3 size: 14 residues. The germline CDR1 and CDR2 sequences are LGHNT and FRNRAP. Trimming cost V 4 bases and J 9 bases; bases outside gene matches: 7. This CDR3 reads CASGSGQGVRSQYF. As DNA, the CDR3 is TGTGCTAGTGGTTCGGGACAGGGGGTTAGGTCCCAGTACTTC.

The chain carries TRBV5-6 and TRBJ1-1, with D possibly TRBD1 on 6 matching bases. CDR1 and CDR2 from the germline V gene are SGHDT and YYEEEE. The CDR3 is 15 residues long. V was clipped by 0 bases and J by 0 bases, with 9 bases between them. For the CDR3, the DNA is TGTGCCAGCAGCTTGGGACAGGTCATGAACACTGAAGCTTTCTTT. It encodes CASSLGQVMNTEAFF. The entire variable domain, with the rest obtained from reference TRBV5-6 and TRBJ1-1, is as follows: DAGVTQSPTHLIKTRGQQVTLRCSPKSGHDTVSWYQQALGQGPQFIFQYYEEEERQRGNFPDRFSGHQFPNYSSELNVNALLLGDSALYLCASSLGQVMNTEAFFGQGTRLTVV.

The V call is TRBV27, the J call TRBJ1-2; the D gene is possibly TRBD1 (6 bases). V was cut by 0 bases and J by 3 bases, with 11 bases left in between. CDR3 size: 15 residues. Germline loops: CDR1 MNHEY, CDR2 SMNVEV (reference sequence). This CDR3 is CASSLSGPGDYGYTF. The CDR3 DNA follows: TGTGCCAGCAGTTTATCTGGTCCAGGGGACTATGGCTACACCTTC.

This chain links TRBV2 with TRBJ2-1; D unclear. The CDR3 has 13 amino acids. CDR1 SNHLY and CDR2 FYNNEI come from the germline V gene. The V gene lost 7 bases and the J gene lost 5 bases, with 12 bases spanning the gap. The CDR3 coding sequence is TGTGCCAGCAAAGAAAGAGAAGACAATGAGCAGTTCTTC. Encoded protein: CASKEREDNEQFF.

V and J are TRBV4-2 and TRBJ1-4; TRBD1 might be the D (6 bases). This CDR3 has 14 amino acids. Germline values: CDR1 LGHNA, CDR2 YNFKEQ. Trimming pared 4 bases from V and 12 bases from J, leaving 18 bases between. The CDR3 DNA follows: TGTGCCAGCAGCCGAGGGGGTCGGCCGGCGGAACTGTTTTTT. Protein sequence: CASSRGGRPAELFF.

The CDR3 here is CASSAVSSYNEQFF. CDR3 coding DNA: TGTGCCAGCAGCGCCGTCAGCTCCTACAATGAGCAGTTCTTC. The chain is built from TRBV9 and TRBJ2-1, with no clear D. The CDR3 has 14 amino acids. Germline V gives CDR1 SGDLS, CDR2 YYNGEE. Trimming removed 3 bases at V and 0 bases at J, with 7 bases between.

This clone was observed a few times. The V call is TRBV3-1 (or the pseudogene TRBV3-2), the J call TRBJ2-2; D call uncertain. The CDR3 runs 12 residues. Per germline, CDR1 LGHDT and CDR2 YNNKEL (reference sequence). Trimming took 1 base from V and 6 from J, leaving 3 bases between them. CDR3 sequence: CASSQVAGELFF. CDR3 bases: TGTGCCAGCAGCCAAGTTGCCGGGGAGCTGTTTTTT.

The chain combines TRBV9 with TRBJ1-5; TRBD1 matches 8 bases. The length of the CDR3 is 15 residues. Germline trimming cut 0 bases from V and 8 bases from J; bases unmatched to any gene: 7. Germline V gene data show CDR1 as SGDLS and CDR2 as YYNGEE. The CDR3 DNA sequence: TGTGCCAGCAGCGTAGCGGACAGGGAGGTTGAGCCCCAGCATTTT. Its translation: CASSVADREVEPQHF.

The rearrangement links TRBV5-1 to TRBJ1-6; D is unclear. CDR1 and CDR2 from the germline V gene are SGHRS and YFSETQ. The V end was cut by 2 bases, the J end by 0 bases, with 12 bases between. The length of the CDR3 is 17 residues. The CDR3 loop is CASSFTETRSYNSPLHF. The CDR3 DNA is TGCGCCAGCAGCTTTACGGAGACTCGCTCCTATAATTCACCCCTCCACTTT.

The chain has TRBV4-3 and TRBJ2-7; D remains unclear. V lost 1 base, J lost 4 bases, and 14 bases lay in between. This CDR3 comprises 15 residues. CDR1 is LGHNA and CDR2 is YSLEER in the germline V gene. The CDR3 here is CASSQGASSGYEQYF. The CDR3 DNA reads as TGCGCCAGCAGCCAAGGGGCCAGCTCTGGTTACGAGCAGTACTTC.

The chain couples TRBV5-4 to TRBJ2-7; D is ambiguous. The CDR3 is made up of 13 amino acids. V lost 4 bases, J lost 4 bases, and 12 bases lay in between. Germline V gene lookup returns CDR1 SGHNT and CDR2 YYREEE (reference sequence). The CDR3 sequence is CASSPSPDYEQYV. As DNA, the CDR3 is TGTGCCAGCAGCCCTTCCCCAGATTACGAGCAGTACGTC.

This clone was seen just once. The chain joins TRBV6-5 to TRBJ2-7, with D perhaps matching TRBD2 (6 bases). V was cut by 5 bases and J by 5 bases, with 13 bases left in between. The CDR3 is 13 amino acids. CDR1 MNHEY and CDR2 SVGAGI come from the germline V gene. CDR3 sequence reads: CASSRTAGHEQYV. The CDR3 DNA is TGTGCCAGCAGTAGAACAGCGGGCCACGAGCAGTACGTC.

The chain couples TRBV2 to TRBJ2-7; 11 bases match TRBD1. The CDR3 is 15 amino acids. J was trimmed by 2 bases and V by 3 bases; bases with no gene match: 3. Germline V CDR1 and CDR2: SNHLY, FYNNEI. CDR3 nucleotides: TGTGCCAGCAGTGAGGGGACAGGGGGGACCTACGAGCAGTACGTC. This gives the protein CASSEGTGGTYEQYV.

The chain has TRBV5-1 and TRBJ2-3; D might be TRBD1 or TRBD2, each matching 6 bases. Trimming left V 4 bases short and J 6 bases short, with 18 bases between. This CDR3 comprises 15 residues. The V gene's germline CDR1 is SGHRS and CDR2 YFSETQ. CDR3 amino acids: CASSGRWGAGDTQYF. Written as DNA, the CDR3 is TGCGCCAGCAGCGGGAGATGGGGGGCAGGGGATACGCAGTATTTT.